The 30 T cell receptor beta chains listed next were all sequenced from one sample in a study of OX40 agonist ivuxolimab in advanced cancers. Only in-frame clones appear in the TCRdb table, and some are missing; sequencing was by immunoSEQ multiplex PCR. The profile shows roughly 64,000 clones, roughly 84% of them singletons. The sequences come from CD4+ or CD8+ T cells sorted from blood, collected in a trial of the OX40 agonist ivuxolimab. The receptors were sampled from an adult with an advanced solid tumor such as melanoma, head and neck, liver or kidney cancer.

The V call is TRBV30, the J call TRBJ2-1; 7 bases line up with TRBD1. V trimming: 7 bases; J trimming: 4 bases; junction bases outside the gene matches: 7. The CDR3 length is 13 residues. Germline-derived CDR1 and CDR2 are GTSNPN and SVGIG (reference sequence). DNA for the CDR3: TGTGCCTATCGACAGGGTGGATACAATGAGCAGTTCTTC. Protein sequence: CAYRQGGYNEQFF. Using reference TRBV30 and TRBJ2-1 for the parts outside the CDR3, the full variable domain is SQTIHQWPATLVQPVGSPLSLECTVEGTSNPNLYWYRQAAGRGLQLLFYSVGIGQISSEVPQNLSASRPQDRQFILSSKKLLLSDSGFYLCAYRQGGYNEQFFGPGTRLTVL.

V usage is TRBV6-6 and J usage is TRBJ2-5, with D maybe TRBD2 (5 bases). V was cut by 2 bases and J by 2 bases, with 15 bases left in between. CDR1 MNHNY and CDR2 SVGAGI come from the germline V gene (reference sequence). The CDR3 spans 16 residues. For the CDR3, the DNA is TGTGCCAGCAGTTACGAGGGTTGGCGGAAACAAGAGACCCAGTACTTC. Protein sequence: CASSYEGWRKQETQYF.

This chain joins TRBV6-6 and TRBJ1-4; TRBD1 matches at 9 bases. The CDR3 has 14 residues. With 5 bases clipped from V and 5 bases from J, the junction kept 3 bases outside the gene matches. The germline V gene encodes CDR1 MNHNY and CDR2 SVGAGI (reference sequence). In nucleotides, the CDR3 is TGTGCCAGCAGTCGCGGACAGGGGAATGAAAAACTGTTTTTT. Translated, it gives CASSRGQGNEKLFF.

By frequency in the sample, this clone is medium-sized. CDR3 bases: TGTGCCTGGGGGGCGGAAGCTAACTATGGCTACACCTTC. Protein: CAWGAEANYGYTF. The rearrangement uses TRBV30 and TRBJ1-2, with D possibly TRBD1 on 5 matching bases. V dropped 5 bases and J dropped 0 bases, with 10 bases sitting between them. The CDR3 has 13 amino acids. Germline CDR1 is GTSNPN and CDR2 is SVGIG (reference sequence). Complete variable domain (other parts from reference TRBV30 and TRBJ1-2): SQTIHQWPATLVQPVGSPLSLECTVEGTSNPNLYWYRQAAGRGLQLLFYSVGIGQISSEVPQNLSASRPQDRQFILSSKKLLLSDSGFYLCAWGAEANYGYTFGSGTRLTVV.

The rearrangement links TRBV4-2 to TRBJ2-1; 10 nucleotides agree with TRBD2. CDR1 is LGHNA, CDR2 YNFKEQ, per germline. The CDR3 has 17 residues. V shed 4 bases, J shed 0 bases, and the junction held 6 bases outside the gene matches. The CDR3 here is CASSPSGGQPSYNEQFF. The CDR3 coding sequence is TGTGCCAGCAGCCCTAGCGGGGGCCAACCCTCCTACAATGAGCAGTTCTTC.

The chain carries TRBV29-1 and TRBJ2-1; TRBD2 matches 13 bases. CDR3 length: 17 amino acids. The germline V gene encodes CDR1 SQVTM and CDR2 ANQGSEA. V was pared by 4 bases and J by 9 bases, with 15 bases of the junction left unmatched. The CDR3 sequence is CSVGSPSGLAGETEQFF. CDR3 bases: TGCAGCGTTGGGTCCCCTTCAGGACTAGCGGGAGAAACTGAGCAGTTCTTC.

The chain has TRBV5-4 and TRBJ2-2; 12 bases match TRBD2. The CDR3 extends over 16 amino acids. The junction had 5 bases not matched to a gene; V was cut back by 4 bases and J by 4 bases. Germline V gives CDR1 SGHNT, CDR2 YYREEE (reference sequence). CDR3 sequence (DNA): TGTGCCAGCAGCCTTTGGGGACTAGCGGGCACCGGGGAGCTGTTTTTT. Translated: CASSLWGLAGTGELFF.

The V and J genes are TRBV9 and TRBJ2-5; D is uncertain. The length of the CDR3 is 12 residues. Trimming shortened V by 4 bases and J by 0 bases, and 4 bases separated the two germline ends. Germline V gives CDR1 SGDLS, CDR2 YYNGEE. The CDR3 DNA sequence: TGTGCCAGCAGCAAGTACCAAGAGACCCAGTACTTC. It codes for CASSKYQETQYF.

CDR3 DNA: TGTGCCAGCAGTTCTGCGGGGGGCCCGGCTTTCTTT. It specifies CASSSAGGPAFF. The genes are TRBV6-6 and TRBJ1-1; possibly TRBD1 for D (6 bases). Trimming pared 4 bases from V and 11 bases from J, leaving 14 bases between. Germline V lookup: CDR1 MNHNY, CDR2 SVGAGI (reference sequence). CDR3 length: 12 residues.

The chain joins TRBV14 to TRBJ2-7; D may be TRBD1 or TRBD2 (5 bases each). The germline V gene has CDR1 SGHDN and CDR2 FVKESK. With 3 bases removed from V and 7 bases from J, the gap between germline ends came to 19 bases. The CDR3 totals 15 residues. CDR3 DNA sequence: TGTGCCAGCAGCCACGGGACCCCCCCACGTCTGGAGCAGTACTTC. Its protein is CASSHGTPPRLEQYF. Looking up the rest from reference TRBV14 and TRBJ2-7 gives the full variable domain: EAGVTQFPSHSVIEKGQTVTLRCDPISGHDNLYWYRRVMGKEIKFLLHFVKESKQDESGMPNNRFLAERTGGTYSTLKVQPAELEDSGVYFCASSHGTPPRLEQYFGPGTRLTVT.

The CDR3 nucleotides read TGTGCCAGCAGTCCCCATAGCGGGGGGCCGAGGGATGAGCAGTTCTTC. Residues: CASSPHSGGPRDEQFF. V gene TRBV6-4 combines with J gene TRBJ2-1, with TRBD2 identical over 10 bases. The CDR3 is made up of 16 amino acids. V shed 5 bases and J 8 bases; nucleotides not matched to a gene: 12. The germline gives CDR1 MRHNA, CDR2 SNTAGT.

CDR3 loop: CASSQSRQASNYGYTF. CDR3 nucleotides: TGCGCCAGCAGCCAATCCCGACAGGCGTCTAACTATGGCTACACCTTC. J is TRBJ1-2 and V is TRBV4-3; perhaps TRBD1 as D (6 bases). The CDR3 loop spans 16 amino acids. Germline CDR1 reads LGHNA; CDR2 reads YSLEER. The V end was cut by 2 bases, the J end by 0 bases, with 13 bases between.

The chain couples TRBV5-4 to TRBJ2-5; 11 bases match TRBD2. The CDR3 loop spans 16 amino acids. The J segment lost 4 bases and the V segment lost 4 bases, leaving 9 bases of the junction unmatched. The germline gives CDR1 SGHNT, CDR2 YYREEE (reference sequence). The CDR3 region is CASSPLAGGSGETQYF. CDR3 in DNA: TGTGCCAGCAGCCCTCTAGCGGGAGGATCGGGAGAGACCCAGTACTTC.

CDR3 sequence: CASSSPHRDREKLFF. The CDR3 DNA follows: TGCGCCAGCAGCTCGCCCCATAGGGACCGCGAAAAACTGTTTTTT. The gene calls are TRBV5-1 and TRBJ1-4, with D possibly being TRBD1 (5 bases). The germline V and J ends were trimmed by 3 bases and 8 bases, with 17 bases remaining between them. This CDR3 has 15 amino acids. Germline CDR1 is SGHRS and CDR2 is YFSETQ.

This chain uses TRBV27 with TRBJ2-3, with D unclear. Germline V lookup: CDR1 MNHEY, CDR2 SMNVEV (reference sequence). The CDR3 contains 13 residues. Trimming removed 8 bases from V and 1 base from J, with 10 bases in between. CDR3 coding DNA: TGTGCCAGCCGTAGGCCCGGCACAGATACGCAGTATTTT. Protein product: CASRRPGTDTQYF.

In its sample, this clone was seen once. The V and J genes are TRBV6-5 and TRBJ1-5; D is possibly TRBD1 (5 bases). This CDR3 contains 15 residues. The V gene lost 6 bases and the J gene lost 0 bases, with 12 bases spanning the gap. Germline V lookup: CDR1 MNHEY, CDR2 SVGAGI. The CDR3 bases are TGTGCCAGCAGATTACAGGCGTATAGCAATCAGCCCCAGCATTTT. It translates to CASRLQAYSNQPQHF.

The chain carries TRBV5-1 and TRBJ2-7, with D maybe TRBD1 (5 bases). The CDR3 has 14 residues. With 2 bases removed from V and 3 bases from J, the gap between germline ends came to 12 bases. Germline CDR1 reads SGHRS; CDR2 reads YFSETQ. CDR3 bases: TGCGCCAGCAGCTTTTTGCAGGGTATCTACGAGCAGTACTTC. It translates to CASSFLQGIYEQYF.

The genes are TRBV5-1 and TRBJ2-2; 8 bases map to TRBD1. Germline values: CDR1 SGHRS, CDR2 YFSETQ. The trim removed 3 bases at V and 6 bases at J, leaving 1 base unmatched. This CDR3 contains 13 residues. Written as DNA, the CDR3 is TGCGCCAGCAGCTCACAGGGGGCCGGGGAGCTGTTTTTT. Translation: CASSSQGAGELFF.

V is TRBV19 and J is TRBJ2-2, with 11 nucleotides matching TRBD2. Germline loops: CDR1 LNHDA, CDR2 SQIVND (reference sequence). This CDR3 contains 17 residues. V trimming: 7 bases; J trimming: 2 bases; junction bases outside the gene matches: 9. The CDR3 coding sequence is TGTGCCAGTACGCAAGCGGGACTAGCGGCCAACACCGGGGAGCTGTTTTTT. It specifies CASTQAGLAANTGELFF.

This chain connects TRBV14 to TRBJ2-7; D is ambiguous. Germline CDR1 SGHDN, CDR2 FVKESK. The CDR3 is 14 residues long. Trimming left V 2 bases short and J 2 bases short, with 10 bases between. The CDR3 sequence is CASSQLGPPYEQYF. The CDR3, as DNA: TGTGCCAGCAGCCAACTCGGACCCCCCTACGAGCAGTACTTC.

This chain joins TRBV7-9 and TRBJ1-3; D is unclear. Trimming took 5 bases from V and 1 from J, leaving 6 bases between them. The CDR3 loop spans 13 amino acids. Germline loops: CDR1 SEHNR, CDR2 FQNEAQ (reference sequence). This CDR3 is CASSPGSGNTIYF. CDR3 DNA: TGTGCCAGCAGCCCGGGATCTGGAAACACCATATATTTT. Complete variable domain (other parts from reference TRBV7-9 and TRBJ1-3): DTGVSQNPRHKITKRGQNVTFRCDPISEHNRLYWYRQTLGQGPEFLTYFQNEAQLEKSRLLSDRFSAERPKGSFSTLEIQRTEQGDSAMYLCASSPGSGNTIYFGEGSWLTVV.

This chain connects TRBV7-9 to TRBJ1-1; 10 bases agree with TRBD1. CDR3 size: 17 residues. V lost 5 bases and J lost 0; bases outside the gene matches: 9. Germline lookup yields CDR1 SEHNR and CDR2 FQNEAQ (reference sequence). The CDR3 DNA is TGTGCCAGCAGCCGGGGGACAGGGGCCTTCATGAACACTGAAGCTTTCTTT. The encoded protein is CASSRGTGAFMNTEAFF.

The chain combines TRBV7-9 with TRBJ1-6; weak D call: TRBD1 (5 bases). V lost 4 bases and J lost 10, with 11 bases in between. The CDR3 is 13 amino acids. CDR1 and CDR2 (germline): SEHNR, FQNEAQ (reference sequence). CDR3 region: CASSSSDISPLHF. The CDR3 DNA follows: TGTGCCAGCAGCTCTTCGGACATCTCACCCCTCCACTTT.

This chain uses TRBV28 with TRBJ1-4; D gene uncertain. The V end lost 6 bases, the J end lost 0 bases, and 20 bases lay between the germline ends. Per germline, CDR1 MDHEN and CDR2 SYDVKM. The CDR3 is 18 amino acids. CDR3 residues: CASRQPKEGTATNEKLFF. CDR3 sequence (DNA): TGTGCCAGCAGACAACCCAAGGAGGGTACCGCAACTAATGAAAAACTGTTTTTT.

The CDR3 DNA is TGCGCCAGCAGCCAAGATAGAGCAACAGATACGCAGTATTTT. Its protein is CASSQDRATDTQYF. The rearrangement joins TRBV4-3 to TRBJ2-3; no definite D call. The germline gives CDR1 LGHNA, CDR2 YSLEER. The CDR3 has 14 amino acids. Deletions cut 0 bases from V and 3 bases from J, with 7 bases between.

The chain combines TRBV7-2 with TRBJ2-1; a possible D gene is TRBD2 (6 bases). CDR3 length equals 15 residues. The germline CDR1 and CDR2 sequences are SGHTA and FQGNSA. Trimming removed 2 bases from V and 4 bases from J, with 12 bases in between. As DNA, the CDR3 is TGTGCCAGCAGCTTATTACGGGGGAGTTACAATGAGCAGTTCTTC. As protein: CASSLLRGSYNEQFF.

The V and J genes are TRBV6-6 and TRBJ1-5; D is unresolved. Germline assignment: CDR1 MNHNY and CDR2 SVGAGI (reference sequence). The V end lost 2 bases, the J end lost 2 bases, and 7 bases lay between the germline ends. The CDR3 is made up of 14 amino acids. The CDR3 loop is CASSYRNGNQPQHF. The CDR3 DNA is TGTGCCAGCAGTTACAGAAACGGCAATCAGCCCCAGCATTTT.

V usage is TRBV14 and J usage is TRBJ2-3; tentatively, D is TRBD1 (5 bases). Germline V gives CDR1 SGHDN, CDR2 FVKESK. The CDR3 covers 14 residues. Trimming removed 0 bases at V and 3 bases at J, with 7 bases between. Written as DNA, the CDR3 is TGTGCCAGCAGCCAAGACAGGGTGACAGATACGCAGTATTTT. Translating it yields CASSQDRVTDTQYF.

This sequence joins TRBV5-4 and TRBJ2-2, with D perhaps TRBD1 (6 bases). Trimming left V 0 bases short and J 5 bases short, with 8 bases between. CDR1 and CDR2 from the germline V gene are SGHNT and YYREEE (reference sequence). CDR3 size: 14 residues. DNA of the CDR3: TGTGCCAGCAGCTTGGGACAGGCAACCGGGGAGCTGTTTTTT. Its translation: CASSLGQATGELFF. The full variable domain, rest sourced from reference TRBV5-4 and TRBJ2-2, is ETGVTQSPTHLIKTRGQQVTLRCSSQSGHNTVSWYQQALGQGPQFIFQYYREEENGRGNFPPRFSGLQFPNYSSELNVNALELDDSALYLCASSLGQATGELFFGEGSRLTVL.

The gene calls are TRBV27 and TRBJ2-7; TRBD1 might be the D (6 bases). Between the trimmed V and J ends, which lost 6 bases and 6 bases, there was a span of 27 bases. The CDR3 is 17 residues long. The germline V gene has CDR1 MNHEY and CDR2 SMNVEV (reference sequence). The CDR3 is CASRSSHPRTERTEQYF. CDR3 nucleotide sequence: TGTGCCAGCAGATCGAGTCACCCTAGGACAGAGCGCACCGAGCAGTACTTC.